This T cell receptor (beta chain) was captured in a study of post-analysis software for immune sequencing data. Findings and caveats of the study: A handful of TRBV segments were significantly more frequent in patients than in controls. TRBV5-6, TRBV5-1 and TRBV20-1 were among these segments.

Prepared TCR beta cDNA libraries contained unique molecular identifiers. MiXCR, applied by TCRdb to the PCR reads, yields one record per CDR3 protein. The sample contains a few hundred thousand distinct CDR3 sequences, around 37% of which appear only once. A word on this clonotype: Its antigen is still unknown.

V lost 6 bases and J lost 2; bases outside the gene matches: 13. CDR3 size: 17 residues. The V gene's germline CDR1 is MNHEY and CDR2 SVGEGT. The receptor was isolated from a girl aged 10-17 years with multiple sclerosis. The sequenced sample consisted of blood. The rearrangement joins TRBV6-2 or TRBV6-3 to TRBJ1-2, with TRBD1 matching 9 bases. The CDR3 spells CASSPILDRGVNYGYTF. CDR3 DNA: TGTGCCAGCAGCCCTATATTGGACAGGGGCGTGAACTATGGCTACACCTTC.